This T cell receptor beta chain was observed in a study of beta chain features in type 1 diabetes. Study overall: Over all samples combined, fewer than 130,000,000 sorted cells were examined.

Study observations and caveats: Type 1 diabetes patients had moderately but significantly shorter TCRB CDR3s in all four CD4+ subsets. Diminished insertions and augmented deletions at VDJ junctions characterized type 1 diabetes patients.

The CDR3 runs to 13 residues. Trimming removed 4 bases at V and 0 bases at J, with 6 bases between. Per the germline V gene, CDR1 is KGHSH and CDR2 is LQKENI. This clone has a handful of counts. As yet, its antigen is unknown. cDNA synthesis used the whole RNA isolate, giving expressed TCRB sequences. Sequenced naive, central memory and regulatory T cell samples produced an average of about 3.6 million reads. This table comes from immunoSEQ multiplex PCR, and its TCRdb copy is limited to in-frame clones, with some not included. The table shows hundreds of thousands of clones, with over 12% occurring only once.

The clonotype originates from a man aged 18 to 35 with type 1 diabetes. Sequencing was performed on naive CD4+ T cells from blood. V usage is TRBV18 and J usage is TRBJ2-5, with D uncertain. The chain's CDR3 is CASSQAYQETQYF. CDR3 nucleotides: TGTGCCAGCTCACAAGCCTACCAAGAGACCCAGTACTTC.